Presented here are 26 T cell receptor beta chains from one specimen sequenced in a study of blood T cell repertoires in COVID-19 (dated by TCRdb to the early 2020s). Library preparation employed the immunoSEQ multiplex PCR assay. Imported from immuneACCESS, the table was reduced by TCRdb to in-frame sequences with V and J called. These copies leave out some clones; in studies compared against another copy, an unresolved V gene accounts for under half, and the cause of the remainder is not known. A total of fewer than 350,000 clones appear in this sample, approximately 89% of them only once. 3% to 4% of the sample lies in the top ten. The material sequenced was peripheral blood. The receptors come from a woman aged 55-69 years with COVID-19, enrolled during active disease.

For this clone: This CDR3 is also generated by other DNA sequences in the sample. The chain has TRBV18 and TRBJ1-5; D call uncertain. CDR3 size: 14 residues. Germline V gives CDR1 KGHSH, CDR2 LQKENI. Between the trimmed V and J ends, which lost 2 bases and 1 base, there was a span of 6 bases. CDR3 sequence (DNA): TGTGCCAGCTCACCAGTGGCCAGCAATCAGCCCCAGCATTTT. Residues: CASSPVASNQPQHF. The full variable domain, its missing parts supplied by reference TRBV18 and TRBJ1-5, is NAGVMQNPRHLVRRRGQEARLRCSPMKGHSHVYWYRQLPEEGLKFMVYLQKENIIDESGMPKERFSAEFPKEGPSILRIQQVVRGDSAAYFCASSPVASNQPQHFGDGTRLSIL.

The gene calls are TRBV5-5 and TRBJ1-4; 9 positions agree with TRBD1. From germline, CDR1 is SGHKS and CDR2 YYEKEE (reference sequence). J gave up 6 bases and V 2 bases, and 5 bases lay outside the gene matches. The CDR3 spans 15 residues. The CDR3 sequence: CASSLQGAVHEKLFF. The CDR3 bases are TGTGCCAGCAGCTTACAGGGGGCGGTTCATGAAAAACTGTTTTTT.

The chain uses TRBV11-1 and TRBJ2-5, with TRBD1 matching 7 bases. V lost 4 bases and J lost 0; bases outside the gene matches: 5. The CDR3 consists of 15 residues. Germline CDR1 and CDR2: SGHAT and FQDESV (reference sequence). The DNA for the CDR3 is TGTGCCAGCAGCTCACGACAGGGCAACCAAGAGACCCAGTACTTC. Its protein product is CASSSRQGNQETQYF. Full variable domain (outside the CDR3, taken from reference TRBV11-1 and TRBJ2-5): EAEVAQSPRYKITEKSQAVAFWCDPISGHATLYWYRQILGQGPELLVQFQDESVVDDSQLPKDRFSAERLKGVDSTLKIQPAELGDSAMYLCASSSRQGNQETQYFGPGTRLLVL.

The CDR3, as DNA: TGCAGCGCCTACGGGGGCTATGGCTACACCTTC. Protein: CSAYGGYGYTF. The chain is built from TRBV29-1 and TRBJ1-2; D possibly corresponds to TRBD1 (5 bases). Trimming cost V 7 bases and J 4 bases, with 10 bases left between them. CDR1 is SQVTM and CDR2 is ANQGSEA in the germline V gene. This CDR3 spans 11 amino acids. Together with reference TRBV29-1 and TRBJ1-2, the CDR3 gives the full variable domain: SAVISQKPSRDICQRGTSLTIQCQVDSQVTMMFWYRQQPGQSLTLIATANQGSEATYESGFVIDKFPISRPNLTFSTLTVSNMSPEDSSIYLCSAYGGYGYTFGSGTRLTVV.

The chain uses TRBV10-1 and TRBJ1-6; D remains ambiguous. Looked up from germline, CDR1 is WNHNN and CDR2 is SYGVQD (reference sequence). Deletions cut 2 bases from V and 6 bases from J, with 11 bases between. The CDR3 loop spans 15 amino acids. This chain's CDR3 is CASSERPEGNSPLHF. CDR3 DNA: TGCGCCAGCAGTGAGAGGCCCGAGGGTAATTCACCCCTCCACTTT.

V usage is TRBV28 and J usage is TRBJ2-2; unclear D gene. Germline CDR1 is MDHEN and CDR2 is SYDVKM. The CDR3 has 13 residues. Trimming removed 2 bases from V and 6 bases from J, with 7 bases in between. The CDR3 DNA sequence: TGTGCCAGCAGTTTACAGGAAGCCGGGGAGCTGTTTTTT. It specifies CASSLQEAGELFF.

V and J are TRBV20-1 and TRBJ1-4; a weak D match, TRBD1 (6 bases). The CDR3 length is 13 residues. The V and J ends lost 3 bases and 12 bases respectively, with 17 bases between them. Per germline, CDR1 DFQATT and CDR2 SNEGSKA (reference sequence). The CDR3 DNA sequence: TGCAGTGCTAGTGGGGACACCCAGATCGAACTGTTTTTT. Amino acids: CSASGDTQIELFF.

This chain uses TRBV12-3 or TRBV12-4 with TRBJ1-2; no firm D call. V dropped 6 bases and J dropped 4 bases, with 9 bases sitting between them. This CDR3 has 12 residues. In DNA, the CDR3 is TGTGCCAGCAGGCGGCAGACCTATGGCTACACCTTC. It specifies CASRRQTYGYTF.

The chain employs TRBV7-2 and TRBJ2-3; 11 nucleotides match TRBD1. The junction had 1 base not matched to a gene; V was cut back by 5 bases and J by 3 bases. The germline V gene encodes CDR1 SGHTA and CDR2 FQGNSA. The CDR3 is 14 amino acids. The CDR3 DNA follows: TGTGCCAGCAGCCGGGACAGGGGGACAGATACGCAGTATTTT. It encodes CASSRDRGTDTQYF.

This clone was detected once. The chain couples TRBV5-1 to TRBJ1-2; 7 nucleotides agree with TRBD1. CDR1 is SGHRS, CDR2 YFSETQ, per germline. Losses at the gene ends were 0 bases for V and 8 bases for J; bases not matched to a gene: 4. The CDR3 runs 13 residues. For the CDR3, the DNA is TGCGCCAGCAGCTTGGAGGGACAGTTGGGCTACACCTTC. Its protein product is CASSLEGQLGYTF.

The J gene is TRBJ2-5, the V gene TRBV6-2 or TRBV6-3, with TRBD2 matching 8 bases. This CDR3 is 16 amino acids long. CDR1 is MNHEY and CDR2 is SVGEGT in the germline V gene. Unmatched junction bases numbered 13, after V lost 5 bases and J lost 5 bases. CDR3 coding DNA: TGTGCCAGCAGTACTCCCGGGCGGGGGGCTCAGGAGACCCAGTACTTC. This encodes CASSTPGRGAQETQYF.

CDR3 residues: CASRPQGLGSYEQYF. The CDR3 DNA reads TGTGCCAGCCGACCCCAGGGGCTGGGCTCCTACGAGCAGTACTTC. The J gene is TRBJ2-7, the V gene TRBV2, with a weak D call TRBD1 (6 bases). The ends were cut back, 8 bases at V and 0 bases at J, with 17 bases in the middle. The CDR3 contains 15 residues. In germline, CDR1 is SNHLY, CDR2 FYNNEI. Drawing the rest from reference TRBV2 and TRBJ2-7, the complete variable domain is EPEVTQTPSHQVTQMGQEVILRCVPISNHLYFYWYRQILGQKVEFLVSFYNNEISEKSEIFDDQFSVERPDGSNFTLKIRSTKLEDSAMYFCASRPQGLGSYEQYFGPGTRLTVT.

V and J are TRBV5-4 and TRBJ1-2, with D possibly matching TRBD1 (6 bases). Germline-derived CDR1 and CDR2 are SGHNT and YYREEE (reference sequence). This CDR3 is built from 14 residues. Trimming left V 4 bases short and J 5 bases short, with 15 bases between. CDR3 in amino acids: CASSLEVGAYGYTF. The CDR3 region has the DNA TGTGCCAGCAGCCTGGAGGTGGGGGCGTATGGCTACACCTTC.

The chain has TRBV6-5 and TRBJ1-6, with D possibly matching TRBD1 (5 bases). CDR1 MNHEY and CDR2 SVGAGI come from the germline V gene. Trimming shortened V by 0 bases and J by 6 bases, and 12 bases separated the two germline ends. The CDR3 is 16 amino acids. This chain's CDR3 is CASSYSLGRVNSPLHF. CDR3 bases: TGTGCCAGCAGTTACTCCCTGGGCAGGGTTAATTCACCCCTCCACTTT.

The V call is TRBV28, the J call TRBJ1-2; D is uncertain. Trimming stripped 6 bases from V and 5 bases from J, with 4 bases between. The CDR3 totals 10 residues. Germline V gives CDR1 MDHEN, CDR2 SYDVKM. CDR3: CASSQYGYTF. The CDR3 coding sequence is TGTGCCAGCAGCCAATATGGCTACACCTTC.

The chain joins TRBV6-2 or TRBV6-3 to TRBJ1-5, with a tentative D call TRBD1 (6 bases). Per the germline V gene, CDR1 is MNHEY and CDR2 is SVGEGT. CDR3 length: 13 amino acids. Deletions cut 6 bases from V and 3 bases from J, with 9 bases between. The CDR3 nucleotides are TGTGCCAGCAGCGGACAGATCAATCAGCCCCAGCATTTT. Amino acids: CASSGQINQPQHF.

The chain combines TRBV11-2 with TRBJ1-2; a possible D gene is TRBD1 (6 bases). The CDR3 spans 14 residues. The V gene's germline CDR1 is SGHAT and CDR2 FQNNGV. Trimming removed 2 bases at V and 2 bases at J, with 9 bases between. The DNA of the CDR3 is TGTGCCAGCAGCTTATTCACAGGGAACTATGGCTACACCTTC. Translating it yields CASSLFTGNYGYTF.

This clone showed up just once. The V gene is TRBV18, the J gene TRBJ2-2, with 8 positions matching TRBD1. The CDR3 extends over 16 amino acids. J lost 6 bases, V lost 6 bases, and 12 bases had no gene match. Germline V lookup: CDR1 KGHSH, CDR2 LQKENI. Written as DNA, the CDR3 is TGTGCCAGCTCTCTGGACAGGGTCCTTCCTTCCGGGGAGCTGTTTTTT. As protein: CASSLDRVLPSGELFF.

The chain carries TRBV27 and TRBJ2-5, with 14 positions matching TRBD2. J gave up 5 bases and V 3 bases, and 8 bases lay outside the gene matches. The CDR3 loop spans 17 amino acids. Per the germline V gene, CDR1 is MNHEY and CDR2 is SMNVEV (reference sequence). The CDR3 region is CASSFTGLAGATETQYF. The CDR3 bases are TGTGCCAGCAGTTTTACGGGACTAGCGGGGGCCACGGAGACCCAGTACTTC.

J is TRBJ1-1 and V is TRBV6-5; D not resolved. The CDR3 has 13 residues. Deletions cut 7 bases from V and 1 base from J, with 10 bases between. Per germline, CDR1 MNHEY and CDR2 SVGAGI. CDR3: CASTPVPNTEAFF. DNA for the CDR3: TGTGCCAGCACCCCGGTCCCGAACACTGAAGCTTTCTTT.

The J gene is TRBJ1-1, the V gene TRBV6-2 or TRBV6-3; D is possibly TRBD1 (5 bases). V dropped 5 bases and J dropped 2 bases, with 12 bases sitting between them. The germline gives CDR1 MNHEY, CDR2 SVGEGT. CDR3 size: 14 residues. As DNA, the CDR3 is TGTGCCAGCAGTCGACAGAGCTTTAACACTGAAGCTTTCTTT. It codes for CASSRQSFNTEAFF.

This chain links TRBV15 with TRBJ2-1, with D possibly TRBD2 on 6 matching bases. Germline CDR1 and CDR2: LNHNV and YYDKDF (reference sequence). Trimming stripped 0 bases from V and 10 bases from J, with 7 bases between. The CDR3 contains 12 residues. The CDR3 reads CATSRDGGEQFF. DNA for the CDR3: TGTGCCACCAGCAGAGATGGGGGGGAGCAGTTCTTC.

The chain combines TRBV7-9 with TRBJ2-3, with D possibly being TRBD2 (6 bases). Germline CDR1 is SEHNR and CDR2 is FQNEAQ (reference sequence). The V and J ends lost 4 bases and 0 bases respectively, with 20 bases between them. This CDR3 region has 18 residues. Here the CDR3 DNA reads TGTGCCAGCAGCTCCCCGTTTGGGGCGGGGTTTAGCACAGATACGCAGTATTTT. Translating gives CASSSPFGAGFSTDTQYF.

The V and J genes are TRBV24-1 and TRBJ2-1, with TRBD1 identical over 7 bases. Germline V CDR1 and CDR2: KGHDR, SFDVKD. The junction had 10 bases not matched to a gene; V was cut back by 2 bases and J by 16 bases. There are 13 residues in the CDR3. CDR3 sequence reads: CATSDWDSPNLFF. DNA of the CDR3: TGTGCCACCAGTGATTGGGACAGTCCTAATCTTTTCTTC.

The chain uses TRBV7-8 and TRBJ1-6; D gene ambiguous. CDR1 SGHVS and CDR2 FQNEAQ come from the germline V gene. The V end lost 1 base, the J end lost 13 bases, and 11 bases lay between the germline ends. The CDR3 extends over 13 amino acids. CDR3 residues: CASSLDSFPPLHF. For the CDR3, the DNA is TGTGCCAGCAGCTTAGACTCCTTTCCTCCCCTCCACTTT.

Here the CDR3 reads CASSPGQGEAFF. DNA of the CDR3: TGTGCCAGCAGCCCGGGACAGGGTGAAGCTTTCTTT. The V gene is TRBV3-1 (or the pseudogene TRBV3-2), the J gene TRBJ1-1; the match to TRBD1 covers 9 bases. CDR1 and CDR2 from the germline V gene are LGHDT and YNNKEL (reference sequence). The CDR3 length is 12 residues. V lost 4 bases, J lost 7 bases, and 1 base stayed unmatched.